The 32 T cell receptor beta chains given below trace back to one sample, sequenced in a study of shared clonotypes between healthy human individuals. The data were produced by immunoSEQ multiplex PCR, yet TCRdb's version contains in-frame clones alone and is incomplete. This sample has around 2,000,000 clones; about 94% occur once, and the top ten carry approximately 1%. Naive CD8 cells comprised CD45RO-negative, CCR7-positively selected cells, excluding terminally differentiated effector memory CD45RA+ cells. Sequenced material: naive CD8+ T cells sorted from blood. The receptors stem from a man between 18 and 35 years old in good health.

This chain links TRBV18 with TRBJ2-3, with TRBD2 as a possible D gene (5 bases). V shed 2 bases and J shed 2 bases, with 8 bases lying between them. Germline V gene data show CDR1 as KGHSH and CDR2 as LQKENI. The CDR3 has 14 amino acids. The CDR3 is CASSPSGITDTQYF. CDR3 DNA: TGTGCCAGCTCACCATCGGGGATCACAGATACGCAGTATTTT.

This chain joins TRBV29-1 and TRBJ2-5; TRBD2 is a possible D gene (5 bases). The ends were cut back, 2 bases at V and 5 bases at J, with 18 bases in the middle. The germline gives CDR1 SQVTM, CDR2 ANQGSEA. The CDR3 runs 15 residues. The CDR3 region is CSVESPPGVGETQYF. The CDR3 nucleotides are TGCAGCGTTGAAAGCCCCCCCGGGGTCGGGGAGACCCAGTACTTC.

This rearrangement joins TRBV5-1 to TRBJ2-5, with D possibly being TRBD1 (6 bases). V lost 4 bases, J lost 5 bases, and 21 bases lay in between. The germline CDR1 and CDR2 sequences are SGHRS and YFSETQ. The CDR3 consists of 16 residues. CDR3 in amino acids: CASSLDLQGDRETQYF. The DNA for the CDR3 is TGCGCCAGCAGCCTAGACCTACAGGGAGATCGGGAGACCCAGTACTTC.

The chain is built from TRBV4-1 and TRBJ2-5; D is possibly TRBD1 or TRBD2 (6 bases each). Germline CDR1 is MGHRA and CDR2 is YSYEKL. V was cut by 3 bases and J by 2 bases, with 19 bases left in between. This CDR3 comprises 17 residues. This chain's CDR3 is CASSHPKSRGTQETQYF. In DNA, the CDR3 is TGCGCCAGCAGCCATCCCAAATCAAGGGGGACTCAAGAGACCCAGTACTTC.

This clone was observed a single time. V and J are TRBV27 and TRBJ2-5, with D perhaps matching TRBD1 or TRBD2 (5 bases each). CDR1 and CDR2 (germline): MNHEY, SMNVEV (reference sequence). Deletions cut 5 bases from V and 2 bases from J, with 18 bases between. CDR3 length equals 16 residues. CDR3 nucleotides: TGTGCCAGCAGTCTGATCGGGACGCAGGGTCAAGAGACCCAGTACTTC. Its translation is CASSLIGTQGQETQYF.

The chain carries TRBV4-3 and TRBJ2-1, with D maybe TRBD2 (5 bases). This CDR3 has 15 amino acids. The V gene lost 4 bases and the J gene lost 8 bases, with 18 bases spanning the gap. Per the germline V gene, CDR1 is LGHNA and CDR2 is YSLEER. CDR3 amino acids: CASSLGARVGDEQFF. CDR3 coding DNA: TGCGCCAGCAGCCTGGGTGCGAGGGTGGGCGATGAGCAGTTCTTC.

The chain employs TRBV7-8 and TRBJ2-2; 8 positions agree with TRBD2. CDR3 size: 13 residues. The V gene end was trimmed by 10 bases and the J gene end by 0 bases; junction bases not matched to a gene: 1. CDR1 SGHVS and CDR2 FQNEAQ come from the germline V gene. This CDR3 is CATLAANTGELFF. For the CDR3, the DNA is TGTGCCACACTAGCGGCGAACACCGGGGAGCTGTTTTTT. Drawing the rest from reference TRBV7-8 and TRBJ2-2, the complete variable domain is GAGVSQSPRYKVAKRGQDVALRCDPISGHVSLFWYQQALGQGPEFLTYFQNEAQLDKSGLPSDRFFAERPEGSVSTLKIQRTQQEDSAVYLCATLAANTGELFFGEGSRLTVL.

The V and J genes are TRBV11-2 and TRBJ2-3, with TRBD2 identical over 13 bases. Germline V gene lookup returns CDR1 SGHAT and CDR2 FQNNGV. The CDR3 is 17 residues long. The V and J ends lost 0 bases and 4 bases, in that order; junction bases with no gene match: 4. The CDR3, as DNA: TGTGCCAGCAGCTTAGAACTAGCGGGGGGGCCATCAGATACGCAGTATTTT. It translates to CASSLELAGGPSDTQYF.

The CDR3 nucleotides are TGTGCCAGCAGCTTAACGCTCGTCGGCCGGGCCAGGGAAGCTTTCTTT. Protein product: CASSLTLVGRAREAFF. The V call is TRBV7-2, the J call TRBJ1-1; D is uncertain. CDR1 and CDR2 (germline): SGHTA, FQGNSA. V was clipped by 2 bases and J by 8 bases, with 21 bases between them. This CDR3 comprises 16 residues.

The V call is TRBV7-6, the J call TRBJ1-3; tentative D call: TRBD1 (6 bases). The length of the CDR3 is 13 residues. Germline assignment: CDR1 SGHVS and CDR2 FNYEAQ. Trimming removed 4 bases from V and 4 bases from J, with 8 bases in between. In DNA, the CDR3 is TGTGCCAGCAGCTCGGACAGCGGAAACACCATATATTTT. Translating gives CASSSDSGNTIYF. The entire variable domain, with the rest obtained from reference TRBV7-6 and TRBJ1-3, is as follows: GAGVSQSPRYKVTKRGQDVALRCDPISGHVSLYWYRQALGQGPEFLTYFNYEAQQDKSGLPNDRFSAERPEGSISTLTIQRTEQRDSAMYRCASSSDSGNTIYFGEGSWLTVV.

In DNA form, the CDR3 reads TGTGCCAGCAGCCCCAATGGAGGGTTCGAGCAGTACTTC. It is translated as CASSPNGGFEQYF. The V gene is TRBV11-2, the J gene TRBJ2-7, with a tentative D call TRBD2 (6 bases). The length of the CDR3 is 13 residues. Per the germline V gene, CDR1 is SGHAT and CDR2 is FQNNGV. V was shortened by 5 bases and J by 6 bases, with 14 bases between the two germline ends.

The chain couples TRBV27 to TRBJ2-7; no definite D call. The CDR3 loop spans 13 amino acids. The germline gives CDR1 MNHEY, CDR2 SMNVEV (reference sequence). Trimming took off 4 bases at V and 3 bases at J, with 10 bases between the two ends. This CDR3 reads CASSSAPFYEQYF. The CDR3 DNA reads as TGTGCCAGCAGTTCCGCACCATTCTACGAGCAGTACTTC.

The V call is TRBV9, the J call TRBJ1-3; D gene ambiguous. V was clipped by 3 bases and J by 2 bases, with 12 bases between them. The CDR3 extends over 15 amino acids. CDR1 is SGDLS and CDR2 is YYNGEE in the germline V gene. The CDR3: CASSASGIPGNTIYF. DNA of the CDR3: TGTGCCAGCAGCGCTAGCGGGATTCCTGGAAACACCATATATTTT. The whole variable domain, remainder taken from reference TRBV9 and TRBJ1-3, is DSGVTQTPKHLITATGQRVTLRCSPRSGDLSVYWYQQSLDQGLQFLIQYYNGEERAKGNILERFSAQQFPDLHSELNLSSLELGDSALYFCASSASGIPGNTIYFGEGSWLTVV.

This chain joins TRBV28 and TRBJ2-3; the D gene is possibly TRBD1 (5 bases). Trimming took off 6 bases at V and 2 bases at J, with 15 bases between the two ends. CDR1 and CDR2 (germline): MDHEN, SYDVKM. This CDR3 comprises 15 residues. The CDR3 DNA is TGTGCCAGCAGGCTCACACCGGACATCACAGATACGCAGTATTTT. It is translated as CASRLTPDITDTQYF.

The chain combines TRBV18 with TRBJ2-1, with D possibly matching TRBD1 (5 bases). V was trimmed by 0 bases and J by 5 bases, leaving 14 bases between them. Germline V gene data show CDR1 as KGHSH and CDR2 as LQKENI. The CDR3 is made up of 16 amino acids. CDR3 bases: TGTGCCAGCTCACCACCGGTCTCAGGGATGGACAATGAGCAGTTCTTC. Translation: CASSPPVSGMDNEQFF.

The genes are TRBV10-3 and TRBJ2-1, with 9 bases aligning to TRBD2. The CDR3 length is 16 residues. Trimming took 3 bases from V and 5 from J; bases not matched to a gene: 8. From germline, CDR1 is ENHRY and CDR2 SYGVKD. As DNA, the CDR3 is TGTGCCATCAGTGAACGGGGACTAGCCCTGAACAATGAGCAGTTCTTC. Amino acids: CAISERGLALNNEQFF.

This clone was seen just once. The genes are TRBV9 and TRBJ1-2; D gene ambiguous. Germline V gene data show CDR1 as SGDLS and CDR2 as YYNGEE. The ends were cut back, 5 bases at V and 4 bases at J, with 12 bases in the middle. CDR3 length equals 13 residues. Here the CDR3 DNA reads TGTGCCAGCAGTGGACCCCCCCTCTATGGCTACACCTTC. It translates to CASSGPPLYGYTF.

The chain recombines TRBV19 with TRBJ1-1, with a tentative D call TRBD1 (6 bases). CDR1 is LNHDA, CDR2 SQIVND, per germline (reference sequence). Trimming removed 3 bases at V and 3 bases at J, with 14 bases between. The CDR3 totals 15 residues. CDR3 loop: CASSISDRLDTEAFF. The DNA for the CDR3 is TGTGCCAGTAGTATTTCGGACAGATTGGACACTGAAGCTTTCTTT.

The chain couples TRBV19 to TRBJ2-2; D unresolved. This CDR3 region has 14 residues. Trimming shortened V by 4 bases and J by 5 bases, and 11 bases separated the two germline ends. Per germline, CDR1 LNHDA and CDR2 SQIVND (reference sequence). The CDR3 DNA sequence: TGTGCCAGTAGTAGCTATGGGGAAACCGGGGAGCTGTTTTTT. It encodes CASSSYGETGELFF.

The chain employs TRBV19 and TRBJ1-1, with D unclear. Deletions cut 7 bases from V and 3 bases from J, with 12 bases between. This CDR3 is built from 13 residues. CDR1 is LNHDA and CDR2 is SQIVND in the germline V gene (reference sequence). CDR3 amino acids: CASISTRDTEAFF. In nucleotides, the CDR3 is TGTGCCAGTATCTCTACCCGGGACACTGAAGCTTTCTTT.

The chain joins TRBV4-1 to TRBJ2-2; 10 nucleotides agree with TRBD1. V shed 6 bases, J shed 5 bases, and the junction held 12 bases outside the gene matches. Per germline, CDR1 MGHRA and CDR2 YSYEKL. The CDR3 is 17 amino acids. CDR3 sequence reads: CASRTEPGQGITGELFF. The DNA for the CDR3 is TGCGCCAGCAGGACCGAGCCGGGACAGGGGATAACCGGGGAGCTGTTTTTT.

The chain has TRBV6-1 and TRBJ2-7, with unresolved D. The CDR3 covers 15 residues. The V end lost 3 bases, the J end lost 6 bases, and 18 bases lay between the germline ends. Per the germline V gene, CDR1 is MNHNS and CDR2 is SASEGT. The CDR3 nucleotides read TGTGCCAGCAGTGATTTGGCAGGCCTTTTCAGCGAGCAGTACTTC. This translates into CASSDLAGLFSEQYF.

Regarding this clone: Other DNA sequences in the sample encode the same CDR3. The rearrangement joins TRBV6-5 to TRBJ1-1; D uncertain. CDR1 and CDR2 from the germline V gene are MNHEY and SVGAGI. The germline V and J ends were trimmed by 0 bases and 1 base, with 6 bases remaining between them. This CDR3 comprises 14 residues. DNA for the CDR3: TGTGCCAGCAGTTACTCGGGCGAGAACACTGAAGCTTTCTTT. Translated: CASSYSGENTEAFF.

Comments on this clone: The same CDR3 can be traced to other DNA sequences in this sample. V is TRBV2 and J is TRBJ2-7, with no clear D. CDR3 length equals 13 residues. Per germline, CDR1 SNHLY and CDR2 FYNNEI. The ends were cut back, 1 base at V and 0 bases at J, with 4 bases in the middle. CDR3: CASSEGSSYEQYF. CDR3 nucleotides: TGTGCCAGCAGTGAAGGGAGCTCCTACGAGCAGTACTTC.

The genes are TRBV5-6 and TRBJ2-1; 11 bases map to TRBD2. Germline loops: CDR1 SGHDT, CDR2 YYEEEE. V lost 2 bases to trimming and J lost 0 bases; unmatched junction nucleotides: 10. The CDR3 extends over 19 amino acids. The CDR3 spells CASSLMRASGGPSYNEQFF. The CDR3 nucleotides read TGTGCCAGCAGCTTAATGAGGGCTAGCGGGGGGCCCTCCTACAATGAGCAGTTCTTC.

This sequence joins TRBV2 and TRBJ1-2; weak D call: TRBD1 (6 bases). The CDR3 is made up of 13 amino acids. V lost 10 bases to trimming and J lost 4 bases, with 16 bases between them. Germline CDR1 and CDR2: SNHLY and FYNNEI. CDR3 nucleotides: TGTGCCACTCCGATGACAGGAAGCTATGGCTACACCTTC. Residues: CATPMTGSYGYTF. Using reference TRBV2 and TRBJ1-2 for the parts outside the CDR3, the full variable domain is EPEVTQTPSHQVTQMGQEVILRCVPISNHLYFYWYRQILGQKVEFLVSFYNNEISEKSEIFDDQFSVERPDGSNFTLKIRSTKLEDSAMYFCATPMTGSYGYTFGSGTRLTVV.

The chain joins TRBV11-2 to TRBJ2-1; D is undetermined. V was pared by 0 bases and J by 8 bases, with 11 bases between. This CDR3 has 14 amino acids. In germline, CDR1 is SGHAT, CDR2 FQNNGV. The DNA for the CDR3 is TGTGCCAGCAGCTTAGATCCCGGGTTACATGAGCAGTTCTTC. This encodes CASSLDPGLHEQFF.

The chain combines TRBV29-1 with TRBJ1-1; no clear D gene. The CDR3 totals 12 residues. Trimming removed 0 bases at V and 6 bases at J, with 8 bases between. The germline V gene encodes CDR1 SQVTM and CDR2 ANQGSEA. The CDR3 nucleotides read TGCAGCGTTGAAGAGGATGGTCCTGAAGCTTTCTTT. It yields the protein CSVEEDGPEAFF.

The CDR3 sequence is CASTPPAGEKLFF. The CDR3 nucleotides read TGTGCCAGCACCCCCCCGGCAGGTGAAAAACTGTTTTTT. The chain couples TRBV7-9 to TRBJ1-4; no clear D gene. V lost 7 bases, J lost 7 bases, and 13 bases lay in between. Germline lookup yields CDR1 SEHNR and CDR2 FQNEAQ (reference sequence). CDR3 size: 13 residues.

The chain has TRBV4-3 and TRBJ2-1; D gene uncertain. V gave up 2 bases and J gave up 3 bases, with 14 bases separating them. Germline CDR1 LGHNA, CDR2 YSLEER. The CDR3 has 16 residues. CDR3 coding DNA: TGCGCCAGCAGCCAATACGATAGCCCCCACTACAATGAGCAGTTCTTC. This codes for CASSQYDSPHYNEQFF.

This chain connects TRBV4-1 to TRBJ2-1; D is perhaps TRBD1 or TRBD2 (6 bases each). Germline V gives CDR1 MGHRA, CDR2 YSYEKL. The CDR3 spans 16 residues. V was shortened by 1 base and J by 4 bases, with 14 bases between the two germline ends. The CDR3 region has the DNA TGCGCCAGCAGCCAAGGGTGGAGGGGGGAGTACAATGAGCAGTTCTTC. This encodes CASSQGWRGEYNEQFF.

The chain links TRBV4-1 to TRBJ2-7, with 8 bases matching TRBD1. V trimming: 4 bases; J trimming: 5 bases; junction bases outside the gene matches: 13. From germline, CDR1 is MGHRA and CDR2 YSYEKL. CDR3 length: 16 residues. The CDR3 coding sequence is TGCGCCAGCAGCCCAACCGGCCGGACAGGGCTCGACGAGCAGTACTTC. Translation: CASSPTGRTGLDEQYF.